This T cell receptor beta chain originates from a study of Ad26.COV2.S vaccination and SARS-CoV-2 variants. The overall study: Ad26.COV2.S shots went into the muscle once or twice, 56 days apart.

Clones were sequenced by immunoSEQ multiplex PCR, and TCRdb holds only the in-frame ones, with some missing. The table has a few hundred thousand clones, approximately 87% seen once; the top ten hold around 3.6%. Regarding this clone: The target antigen is unknown. At the DNA level, this CDR3 is encoded by other sequences in the same sample as well.

Deletions cut 0 bases from V and 7 bases from J, with 7 bases between. CDR1 is LGHNA, CDR2 YSLEER, per germline. The CDR3 loop spans 13 amino acids. Whole-study results and caveats: In vaccinated individuals, spike-specific CD8+ and CD4+ T cell responses reportedly displayed substantial breadth. Vaccine recipients surpassed placebo recipients in spike-specific TCR breadth.

Indicated treatment: around 19 received Ad26.COV2.S at low or high dose, single or two shots; roughly 5 received placebo; per-sample allocation not given. All samples were drawn on day 63, counting from the first vaccine or placebo injection. Whoever gave the sample was an adult aged 18-55 years in Boston. The specimen comprised peripheral blood, sampled in a trial of Ad26.COV2.S vaccine versus placebo. The TCR was taken from a person aged 18-65 years who received the Ad26.COV2.S COVID-19 vaccine or a placebo. The chain employs TRBV4-3 and TRBJ1-5; D is undetermined. The CDR3 loop is CASSQDRAQPQHF. The CDR3 DNA reads TGCGCCAGCAGCCAAGATCGGGCGCAGCCCCAGCATTTT.